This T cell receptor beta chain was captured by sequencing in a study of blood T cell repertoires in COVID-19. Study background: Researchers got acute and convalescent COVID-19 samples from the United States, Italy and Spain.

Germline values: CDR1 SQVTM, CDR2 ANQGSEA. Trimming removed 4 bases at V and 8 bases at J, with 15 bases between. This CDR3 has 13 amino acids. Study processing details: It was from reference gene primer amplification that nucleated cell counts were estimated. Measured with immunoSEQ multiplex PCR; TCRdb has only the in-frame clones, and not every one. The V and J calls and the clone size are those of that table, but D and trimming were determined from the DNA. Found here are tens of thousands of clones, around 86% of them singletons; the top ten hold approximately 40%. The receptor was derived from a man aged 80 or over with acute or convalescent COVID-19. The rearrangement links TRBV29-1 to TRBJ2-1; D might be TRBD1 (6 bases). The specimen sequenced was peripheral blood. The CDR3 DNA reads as TGCAGCGTTGGAGGACAGAATGGGGATGAGCAGTTCTTC. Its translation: CSVGGQNGDEQFF.